Listed below are T cell receptor beta chains from one sample, sequenced in a study of cytomegalovirus exposure and HLA in healthy donors. Sequencing was performed with immunoSEQ multiplex PCR; in TCRdb, only in-frame clones are kept and a portion is missing. In the table there are under 150,000 clones, roughly 85% of which are singletons. The sample taken for sequencing was PBMCs. Receptors originate from a male donor in good health and CMV-seronegative. Each CDR3 is given with its conserved first and last residue. Fields, in order: V gene, J gene, D gene, CDR3 length, clone size, CDR3 DNA, CDR3 protein. A D gene is named only where the DNA matches it firmly. The size of a clone is reported for some rows only, either as once, few or many, or as a class for expanded clones.

TRBV27	TRBJ2-1	TRBD2	16	NA	TGTGCCAGCAGTCAAACTAGCGGGAGACTTTTTAGTGAGCAGTTCTTC	CASSQTSGRLFSEQFF
TRBV19	TRBJ1-1	NA	13	NA	TGTGCCAGCCTCGGAGGAGGGTACACTGAAGCTTTCTTT	CASLGGGYTEAFF
TRBV7-2	TRBJ2-7	NA	13	few	TGTGCCAGCAGCTTATCAAGGCAGGCGGAGCAGTACTTC	CASSLSRQAEQYF
TRBV4-1	TRBJ2-7	TRBD1	18	NA	TGCGCCAGCAGCCAAGGACGGATTTGGACAGGGGGCAACGACGAGCAGTACTTC	CASSQGRIWTGGNDEQYF
TRBV2	TRBJ2-3	TRBD2	15	NA	TGTGCCAGCAGGCGGCTAGCGGGGCACACAGATACGCAGTATTTT	CASRRLAGHTDTQYF
TRBV5-6	TRBJ2-7	TRBD1	16	NA	TGTGCCAGCAGCTCCACTGGGGGGACAGGGTCCTACGAGCAGTACTTC	CASSSTGGTGSYEQYF
TRBV28	TRBJ1-2	NA	13	NA	TGTGCCAGCAATCCAGGTCTTAACTATGGCTACACCTTC	CASNPGLNYGYTF
TRBV6-1	TRBJ1-5	TRBD1	16	once	TGTGCCAGCAGTGGATACGGGACAGAAAGCAATCAGCCCCAGCATTTT	CASSGYGTESNQPQHF
TRBV28	TRBJ2-7	TRBD2	16	NA	TGTGCCAGCAGTCGCCCCTGGAGCGGGAGCTCCTACGAGCAGTACTTC	CASSRPWSGSSYEQYF
TRBV27	TRBJ1-1	TRBD1	15	NA	TGTGCCAGCGGGTGGGGGGACAGGGGGCTTACTGAAGCTTTCTTT	CASGWGDRGLTEAFF
TRBV27	TRBJ2-7	NA	15	few	TGTGCCAGCAGTTTATCAGTAGTATATGACTCCCAGCAGTACTTC	CASSLSVVYDSQQYF
TRBV7-9	TRBJ2-3	NA	14	NA	TGTGCCAGCAGGGGGCCAAGCCTCACAGATACGCAGTATTTT	CASRGPSLTDTQYF
TRBV5-1	TRBJ2-7	TRBD1	16	NA	TGCGCCAGCAGCTTGTCATCGTCGGCAGGGGGTCGGGAGCAGTACTTC	CASSLSSSAGGREQYF
TRBV7-2	TRBJ2-1	TRBD2	19	NA	TGTGCCAGCAGCCCACGACTAGCGGAGCTCCTGAGCTCCTACAATGAGCAGTTCTTC	CASSPRLAELLSSYNEQFF
TRBV19	TRBJ2-7	TRBD2	15	NA	TGTGCCAGTAGTTTTGGACTAGCGAACTCCTACGAGCAGTACTTC	CASSFGLANSYEQYF
TRBV21-1	TRBJ2-7	NA	15	NA	TGTGCCAGCAGCAAAGAACAACCAGTTTTCTACGAGCAGTACTTC	CASSKEQPVFYEQYF
TRBV29-1	TRBJ1-2	NA	15	NA	TGCAGCGTTGATTTATCGGACAGCCCTAACTATGGCTACACCTTC	CSVDLSDSPNYGYTF
TRBV27	TRBJ2-7	NA	13	NA	TGTGCCAGCAGTTTATCCCAGTACTACGAGCAGTACTTC	CASSLSQYYEQYF
TRBV30	TRBJ1-1	TRBD1	15	NA	TGTGCCTGGAGTCTTGGACAGGGCCCGGGCACTGAAGCTTTCTTT	CAWSLGQGPGTEAFF
TRBV5-8	TRBJ2-7	TRBD1	15	few	TGTGCCAGCAGCCCTAGGACAGGGGTGACCTACGAGCAGTACTTC	CASSPRTGVTYEQYF
TRBV5-1	TRBJ2-1	NA	13	NA	TGCGCCAGCAGCTTGGACAGTTACAATGAGCAGTTCTTC	CASSLDSYNEQFF
TRBV5-4	TRBJ2-2	NA	13	NA	TGTGCCAGCAGCTTTCTACGAACCGGGGAGCTGTTTTTT	CASSFLRTGELFF
TRBV6-5	TRBJ2-2	NA	16	NA	TGTGCCAGCAGTTATGAGGGCGGGATCAACACCGGGGAGCTGTTTTTT	CASSYEGGINTGELFF
TRBV19	TRBJ2-1	TRBD2	16	NA	TGTGCCAGTAGTCCCCGCGGGGGGAGCTCCTACAATGAGCAGTTCTTC	CASSPRGGSSYNEQFF
TRBV27	TRBJ2-2	TRBD1	15	NA	TGTGCCCCCGGGACAGGGATTCTCCCCGGCGGGGAGCTGTTTTTT	CAPGTGILPGGELFF
TRBV7-9	TRBJ1-2	NA	16	NA	TGTGCCAGCAGCCGGATAACAACGGGGGGTTATCATGGCTACACCTTC	CASSRITTGGYHGYTF
TRBV28	TRBJ2-2	NA	12	NA	TGTGCCAGCACCCAGGGCCGTGGGGAGCTGTTTTTT	CASTQGRGELFF
TRBV19	TRBJ2-1	TRBD2	16	once	TGTGCCAGTAGACCATATAGCGGGGGACCCTACAATGAGCAGTTCTTC	CASRPYSGGPYNEQFF
TRBV7-2	TRBJ2-7	NA	15	NA	TGTGCCAGCAGCACGGGGTGGGACTCCTACTACGAGCAGTACTTC	CASSTGWDSYYEQYF
TRBV6-5	TRBJ2-7	NA	14	NA	TGTGCCAGCAGTTCCAAACAGGGCACGCACGAGCAGTACTTC	CASSSKQGTHEQYF
TRBV15	TRBJ2-1	NA	17	NA	TGTGCCACCAGCACTAGACACCACCCCGGGGCCTACAATGAGCAGTTCTTC	CATSTRHHPGAYNEQFF
TRBV19	TRBJ1-6	NA	16	NA	TGTGCCAGTAGTATGGAGGGCGGACCCTATAATTCACCCCTCCACTTT	CASSMEGGPYNSPLHF
TRBV6-5	TRBJ2-3	NA	16	NA	TGTGCCAGCAGGTACATTCGAGGCGGGCCCCTGGATACGCAGTATTTT	CASRYIRGGPLDTQYF
TRBV28	TRBJ1-6	TRBD1	14	few	TGTGCCAGCAGTCCCGGGACAGAGTCTTCACCCCTCCACTTT	CASSPGTESSPLHF
TRBV29-1	TRBJ1-1	NA	12	NA	TGCAGCGCCGCTGGGGGGAAGACTGAAGCTTTCTTT	CSAAGGKTEAFF
TRBV7-2	TRBJ2-3	TRBD2	17	NA	TGTGCCAGCAGCTTAGTAGTAGCGGGGGGGTCATCAGATACGCAGTATTTT	CASSLVVAGGSSDTQYF
TRBV7-6	TRBJ2-3	NA	12	NA	TGTGCCAGCAGCTTACTAGGAGATACGCAGTATTTT	CASSLLGDTQYF
TRBV9	TRBJ2-1	TRBD2	15	NA	TGTGCCAGCAGCCCCCCAGCGGGGGCATACAATGAGCAGTTCTTC	CASSPPAGAYNEQFF
TRBV6-1	TRBJ2-3	NA	16	NA	TGTGCCAGCAGTGAGTTTCAGGGACATAGCACAGATACGCAGTATTTT	CASSEFQGHSTDTQYF
TRBV5-1	TRBJ2-1	NA	14	NA	TGCGCCAGCAGCCCACAGGGCTCCTACAATGAGCAGTTCTTC	CASSPQGSYNEQFF
TRBV10-3	TRBJ2-5	TRBD1	14	NA	TGTGCCATCAGTGCCGGGACAGGGTGGGAGACCCAGTACTTC	CAISAGTGWETQYF
TRBV28	TRBJ2-1	NA	15	NA	TGTGCCAGCAGTCCTTCCGGGACTTCTAGGAATGAGCAGTTCTTC	CASSPSGTSRNEQFF